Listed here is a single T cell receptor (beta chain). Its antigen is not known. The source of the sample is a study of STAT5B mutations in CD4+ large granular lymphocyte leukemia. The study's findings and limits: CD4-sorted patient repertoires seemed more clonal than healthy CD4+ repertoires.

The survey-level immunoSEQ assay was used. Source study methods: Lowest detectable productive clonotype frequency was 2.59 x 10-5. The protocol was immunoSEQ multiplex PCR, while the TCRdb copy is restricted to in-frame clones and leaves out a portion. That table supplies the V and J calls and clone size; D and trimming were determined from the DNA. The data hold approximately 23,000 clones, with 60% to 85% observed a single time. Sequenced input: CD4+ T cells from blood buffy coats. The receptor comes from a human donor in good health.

CDR3 DNA: TGCGCCAGCAGCTTGGGAGGGCAGGGGGCGATTGGCTACACCTTC. This codes for CASSLGGQGAIGYTF. This rearrangement joins TRBV5-1 to TRBJ1-2; TRBD1 matches 8 bases. CDR1 is SGHRS, CDR2 YFSETQ, per germline. V was pared by 0 bases and J by 7 bases, with 8 bases of the junction left unmatched. The CDR3 covers 15 residues.